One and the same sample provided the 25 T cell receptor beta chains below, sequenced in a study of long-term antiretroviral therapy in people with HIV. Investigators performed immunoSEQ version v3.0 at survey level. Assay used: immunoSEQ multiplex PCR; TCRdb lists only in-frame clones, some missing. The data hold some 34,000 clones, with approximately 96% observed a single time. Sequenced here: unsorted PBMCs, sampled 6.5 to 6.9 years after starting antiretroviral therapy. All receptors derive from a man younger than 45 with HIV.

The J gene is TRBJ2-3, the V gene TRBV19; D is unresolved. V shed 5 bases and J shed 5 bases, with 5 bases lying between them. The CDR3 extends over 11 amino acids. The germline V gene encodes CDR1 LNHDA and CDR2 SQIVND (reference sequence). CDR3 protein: CASSGVDTQYF. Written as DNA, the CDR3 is TGTGCCAGTAGTGGGGTAGATACGCAGTATTTT.

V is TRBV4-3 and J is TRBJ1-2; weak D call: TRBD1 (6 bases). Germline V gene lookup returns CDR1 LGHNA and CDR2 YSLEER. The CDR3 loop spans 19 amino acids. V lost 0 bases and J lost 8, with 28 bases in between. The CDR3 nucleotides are TGCGCCAGCAGCCAAGATGCATCTCTAGGGGAGGGGGGGTGGAGGGGCTACACCTTC. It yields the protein CASSQDASLGEGGWRGYTF.

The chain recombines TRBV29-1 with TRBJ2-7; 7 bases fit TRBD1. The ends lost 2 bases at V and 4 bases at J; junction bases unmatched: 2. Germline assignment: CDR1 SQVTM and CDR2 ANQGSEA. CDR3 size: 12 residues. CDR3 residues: CSVEQGEYEQYF. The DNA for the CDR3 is TGCAGCGTTGAACAGGGGGAGTACGAGCAGTACTTC.

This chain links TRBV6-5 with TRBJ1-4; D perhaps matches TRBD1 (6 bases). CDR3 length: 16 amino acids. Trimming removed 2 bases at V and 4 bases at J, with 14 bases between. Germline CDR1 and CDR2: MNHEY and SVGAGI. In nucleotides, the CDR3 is TGTGCCAGCAGTTACCGATGGACAGAGAGTAATGAAAAACTGTTTTTT. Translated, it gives CASSYRWTESNEKLFF.

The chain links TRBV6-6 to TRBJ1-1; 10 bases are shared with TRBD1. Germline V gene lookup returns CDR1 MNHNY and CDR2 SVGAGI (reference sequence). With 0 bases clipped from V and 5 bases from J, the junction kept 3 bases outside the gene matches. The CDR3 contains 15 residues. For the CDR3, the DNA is TGTGCCAGCAGTTACTCGGGACAGGGGATGACTGAAGCTTTCTTT. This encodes CASSYSGQGMTEAFF.

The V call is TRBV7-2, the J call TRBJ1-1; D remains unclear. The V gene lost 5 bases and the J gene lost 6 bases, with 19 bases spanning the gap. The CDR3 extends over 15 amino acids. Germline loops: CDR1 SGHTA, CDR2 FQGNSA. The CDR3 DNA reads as TGTGCCAGCAGCCCTAGCGGGGTTCCCGGGGCTGAAGCTTTCTTT. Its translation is CASSPSGVPGAEAFF.

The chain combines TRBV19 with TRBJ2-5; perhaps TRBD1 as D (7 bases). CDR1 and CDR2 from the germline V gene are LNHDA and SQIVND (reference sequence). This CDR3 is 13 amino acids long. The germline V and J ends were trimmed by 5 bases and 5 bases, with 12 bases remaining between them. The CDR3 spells CASSGQAGETQYF. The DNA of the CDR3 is TGTGCCAGTAGTGGACAGGCGGGGGAGACCCAGTACTTC.

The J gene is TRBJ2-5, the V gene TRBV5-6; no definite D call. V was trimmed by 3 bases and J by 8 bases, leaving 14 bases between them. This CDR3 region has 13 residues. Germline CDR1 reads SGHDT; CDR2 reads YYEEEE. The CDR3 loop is CASSYSRADTQYF. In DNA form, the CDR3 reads TGTGCCAGCAGCTACAGCCGCGCGGATACCCAGTACTTC.

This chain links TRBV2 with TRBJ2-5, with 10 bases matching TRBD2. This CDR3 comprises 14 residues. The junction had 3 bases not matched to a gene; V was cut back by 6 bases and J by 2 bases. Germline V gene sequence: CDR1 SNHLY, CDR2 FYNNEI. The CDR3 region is CASRKRGGQETQYF. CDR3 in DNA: TGTGCCAGCAGGAAGCGGGGGGGACAAGAGACCCAGTACTTC. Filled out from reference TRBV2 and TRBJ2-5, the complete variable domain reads EPEVTQTPSHQVTQMGQEVILRCVPISNHLYFYWYRQILGQKVEFLVSFYNNEISEKSEIFDDQFSVERPDGSNFTLKIRSTKLEDSAMYFCASRKRGGQETQYFGPGTRLLVL.

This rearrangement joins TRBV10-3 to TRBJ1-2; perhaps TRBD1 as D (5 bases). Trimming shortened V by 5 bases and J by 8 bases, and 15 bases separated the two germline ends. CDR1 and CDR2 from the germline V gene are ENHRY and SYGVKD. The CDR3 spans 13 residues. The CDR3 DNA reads TGTGCCATCAGTAGGGACGATGGTCGCGGCTACACCTTC. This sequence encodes CAISRDDGRGYTF.

CDR3 amino acids: CASSPSYEQYF. CDR3 DNA: TGTGCCAGCAGTCCTTCCTACGAGCAGTACTTC. The chain combines TRBV7-2 with TRBJ2-7; D gene uncertain. The CDR3 loop spans 11 amino acids. Trimming cost V 6 bases and J 1 base, with 4 bases left between them. CDR1 SGHTA and CDR2 FQGNSA come from the germline V gene.

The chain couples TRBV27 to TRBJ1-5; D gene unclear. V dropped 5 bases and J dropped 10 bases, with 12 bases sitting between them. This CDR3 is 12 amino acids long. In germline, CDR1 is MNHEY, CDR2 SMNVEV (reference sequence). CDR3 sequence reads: CASSANSEPQHF. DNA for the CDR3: TGTGCCAGCAGTGCTAATTCAGAACCCCAGCATTTT.

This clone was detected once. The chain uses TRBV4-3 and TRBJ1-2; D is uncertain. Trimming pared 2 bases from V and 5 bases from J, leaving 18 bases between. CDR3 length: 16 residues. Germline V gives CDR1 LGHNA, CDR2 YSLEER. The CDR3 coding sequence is TGCGCCAGCAGCCAAAGCCGATCTGGGATAAGGTATGGCTACACCTTC. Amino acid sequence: CASSQSRSGIRYGYTF.

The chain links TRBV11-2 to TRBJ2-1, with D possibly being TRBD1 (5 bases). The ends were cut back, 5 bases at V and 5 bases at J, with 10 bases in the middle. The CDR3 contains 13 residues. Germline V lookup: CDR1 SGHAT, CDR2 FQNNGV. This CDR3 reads CASSLDSNNEQFF. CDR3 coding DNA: TGTGCCAGCAGCCTCGACAGTAACAATGAGCAGTTCTTC.

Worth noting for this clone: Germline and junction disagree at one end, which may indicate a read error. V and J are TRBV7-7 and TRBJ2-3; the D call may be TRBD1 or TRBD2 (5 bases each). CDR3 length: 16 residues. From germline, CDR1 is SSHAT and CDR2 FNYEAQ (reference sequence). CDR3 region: CASSFGTLGTEDTQYF. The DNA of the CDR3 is TGTGCTAGCAGCTTTGGGACGTTAGGCACCGAAGATACGCAGTATTTT.

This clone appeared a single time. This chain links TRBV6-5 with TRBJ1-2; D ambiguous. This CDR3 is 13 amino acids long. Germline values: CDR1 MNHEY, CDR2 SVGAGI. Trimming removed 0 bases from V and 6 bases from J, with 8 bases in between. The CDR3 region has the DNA TGTGCCAGCAGTTACTCACCAGCCAATGGCTACACCTTC. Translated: CASSYSPANGYTF.

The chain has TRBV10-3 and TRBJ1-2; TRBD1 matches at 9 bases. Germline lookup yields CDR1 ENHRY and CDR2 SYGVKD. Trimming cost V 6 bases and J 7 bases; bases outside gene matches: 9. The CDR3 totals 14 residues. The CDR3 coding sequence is TGTGCCATCAGCAATCAGGGACAGGGCGGTGGCTACACCTTC. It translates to CAISNQGQGGGYTF.

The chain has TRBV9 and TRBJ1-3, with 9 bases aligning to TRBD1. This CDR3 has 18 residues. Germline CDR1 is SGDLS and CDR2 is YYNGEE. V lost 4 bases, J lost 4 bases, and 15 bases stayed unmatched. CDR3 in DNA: TGTGCCAGCAGCCCCGCGGGACAGGGTAGTCATAGAGGAAACACCATATATTTT. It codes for CASSPAGQGSHRGNTIYF.

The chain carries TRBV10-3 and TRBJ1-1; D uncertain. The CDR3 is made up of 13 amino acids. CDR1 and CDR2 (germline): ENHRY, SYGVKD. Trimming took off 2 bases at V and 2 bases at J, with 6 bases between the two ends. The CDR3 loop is CAISEPANTEAFF. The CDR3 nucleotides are TGTGCCATCAGTGAGCCAGCCAACACTGAAGCTTTCTTT.

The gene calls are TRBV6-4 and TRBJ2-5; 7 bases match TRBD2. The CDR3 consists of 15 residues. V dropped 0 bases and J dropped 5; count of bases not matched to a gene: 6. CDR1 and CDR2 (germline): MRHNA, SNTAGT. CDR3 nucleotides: TGTGCCAGCAGTGACTCGGGAGGGGTTTGGGAGACCCAGTACTTC. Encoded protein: CASSDSGGVWETQYF.

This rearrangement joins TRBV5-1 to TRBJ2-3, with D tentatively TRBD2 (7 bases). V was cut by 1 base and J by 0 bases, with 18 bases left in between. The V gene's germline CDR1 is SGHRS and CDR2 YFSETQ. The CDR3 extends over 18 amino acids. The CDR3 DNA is TGCGCCAGCAGCTTGCCGGGGAGTGGGGGGGCCAGCACAGATACGCAGTATTTT. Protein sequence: CASSLPGSGGASTDTQYF. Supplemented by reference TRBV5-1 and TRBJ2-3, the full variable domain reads KAGVTQTPRYLIKTRGQQVTLSCSPISGHRSVSWYQQTPGQGLQFLFEYFSETQRNKGNFPGRFSGRQFSNSRSEMNVSTLELGDSALYLCASSLPGSGGASTDTQYFGPGTRLTVL.

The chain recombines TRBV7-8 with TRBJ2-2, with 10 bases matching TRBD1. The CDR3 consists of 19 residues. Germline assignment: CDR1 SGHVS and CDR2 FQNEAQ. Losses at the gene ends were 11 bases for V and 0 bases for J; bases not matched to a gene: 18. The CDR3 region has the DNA TGTGCCGGCGGTTTTCCGGGACAGGGGTTTGGAGCGAACACCGGGGAGCTGTTTTTT. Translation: CAGGFPGQGFGANTGELFF.

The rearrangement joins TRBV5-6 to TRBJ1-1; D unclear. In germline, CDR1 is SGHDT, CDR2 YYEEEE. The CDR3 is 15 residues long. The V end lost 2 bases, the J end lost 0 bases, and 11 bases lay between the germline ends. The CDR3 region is CASSFRRFMNTEAFF. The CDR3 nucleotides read TGTGCCAGCAGCTTCAGAAGATTTATGAACACTGAAGCTTTCTTT.

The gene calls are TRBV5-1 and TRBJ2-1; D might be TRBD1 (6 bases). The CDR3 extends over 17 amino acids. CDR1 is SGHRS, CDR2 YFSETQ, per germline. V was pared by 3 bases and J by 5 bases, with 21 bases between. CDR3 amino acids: CASSYPRAGTSHNEQFF. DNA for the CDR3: TGCGCCAGCAGCTACCCTCGTGCCGGGACAAGCCACAATGAGCAGTTCTTC.

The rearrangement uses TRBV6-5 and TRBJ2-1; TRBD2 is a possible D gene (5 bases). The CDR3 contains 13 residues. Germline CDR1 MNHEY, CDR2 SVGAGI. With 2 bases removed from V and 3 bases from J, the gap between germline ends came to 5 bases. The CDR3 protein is CASSYRDYNEQFF. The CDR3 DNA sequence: TGTGCCAGCAGTTACCGGGACTACAATGAGCAGTTCTTC.